The 24 T cell receptor beta chains presented below share a single source sample, sequenced in a study of T-cell memory formation after mild COVID-19. TCRdb re-derived calls from the 5' RACE reads in MiXCR, one entry per CDR3 protein. The data show more than 300,000 distinct CDR3 sequences, roughly 15% seen once. The sequenced sample consisted of PBMCs or a T cell subset sorted from them (not recorded which). The receptors here all came from a man between 18 and 35 years old who had mild COVID-19 (a few samples of this study predate the infection). Cell type and time point are not known.

This rearrangement joins TRBV21-1 to TRBJ1-1; no check of the table's D call, TRBD1, against the DNA was made. TRBV21-1 is a recognized pseudogene. There are 12 residues in the CDR3. CDR3 sequence: CARPGENTEAFF. DNA for the CDR3: TGTGCCAGGCCGGGGGAAAACACTGAAGCTTTCTTT.

V gene TRBV28 combines with J gene TRBJ2-1, with D possibly being TRBD2 (6 bases). V was shortened by 5 bases and J by 0 bases, with 11 bases between the two germline ends. Germline-derived CDR1 and CDR2 are MDHEN and SYDVKM. This CDR3 is 15 amino acids long. In DNA, the CDR3 is TGTGCCAGCAGTGGGGACTTCAGCTCCTACAATGAGCAGTTCTTC. It encodes CASSGDFSSYNEQFF.

The rearrangement uses TRBV4-3 and TRBJ1-2; D is undetermined. The CDR3 sequence is 13 residues long. Trimming cost V 4 bases and J 6 bases, with 12 bases left between them. The germline V gene encodes CDR1 LGHNA and CDR2 YSLEER. The CDR3, as DNA: TGCGCCAGCAGCCCGGCGCGCGGGGATGGCTACACCTTC. It yields the protein CASSPARGDGYTF.

This clonotype was detected a few times. The gene calls are TRBV12-3 or TRBV12-4 and TRBJ1-5; no definite D call. The CDR3 totals 14 residues. V gave up 6 bases and J gave up 3 bases, with 12 bases separating them. The CDR3 loop reads CASSTSRINQPQHF. As DNA, the CDR3 is TGTGCCAGCAGCACGTCACGGATCAATCAGCCCCAGCATTTT.

There are a few counts of this clonotype. The chain uses TRBV4-1 and TRBJ2-3; a weak D match, TRBD2 (6 bases). The ends were cut back, 0 bases at V and 6 bases at J, with 10 bases in the middle. The CDR3 covers 14 residues. Germline values: CDR1 MGHRA, CDR2 YSYEKL. CDR3 bases: TGCGCCAGCAGCCAAGAGCGGGGCGGGGATACGCAGTATTTT. This translates into CASSQERGGDTQYF.

This chain joins TRBV7-3 and TRBJ2-3; the D is unclear. Trimming took off 5 bases at V and 1 base at J, with 10 bases between the two ends. This CDR3 contains 14 residues. In germline, CDR1 is SGHTA, CDR2 FQGTGA. CDR3 in amino acids: CASSPELRTDTQYF. For the CDR3, the DNA is TGTGCCAGCAGCCCAGAACTTCGCACAGATACGCAGTATTTT.

This chain joins TRBV5-4 and TRBJ2-1, with unresolved D. The V end was cut by 5 bases, the J end by 7 bases, with 13 bases between. Germline lookup yields CDR1 SGHNT and CDR2 YYREEE (reference sequence). The CDR3 extends over 13 amino acids. The DNA of the CDR3 is TGTGCCAGCAGGGGCCCGGGCCCTAATGAGCAGTTCTTC. The encoded protein is CASRGPGPNEQFF.

DNA of the CDR3: TGTGCCAGCAGGGAAGAGCCGCAGGGCGAGCAGTACGTC. Translation: CASREEPQGEQYV. V and J are TRBV7-2 and TRBJ2-7, with D possibly being TRBD1 (5 bases). From germline, CDR1 is SGHTA and CDR2 FQGNSA. The CDR3 extends over 13 amino acids. V was clipped by 6 bases and J by 6 bases, with 15 bases between them.

V is TRBV7-3 and J is TRBJ1-5, with no clear D. The CDR3 extends over 13 amino acids. From germline, CDR1 is SGHTA and CDR2 FQGTGA. Deletions cut 5 bases from V and 4 bases from J, with 9 bases between. Here the CDR3 reads CASSPDPNQPQHF. Written as DNA, the CDR3 is TGTGCCAGCAGCCCCGACCCGAATCAGCCCCAGCATTTT.

The gene calls are TRBV5-1 and TRBJ2-1; D remains ambiguous. CDR3 length: 16 amino acids. V was trimmed by 4 bases and J by 1 base, leaving 15 bases between them. Germline V gene data show CDR1 as SGHRS and CDR2 as YFSETQ. The CDR3 loop is CASSLLHSQSYNEQFF. For the CDR3, the DNA is TGCGCCAGCAGCCTGCTCCACAGTCAGTCCTACAATGAGCAGTTCTTC. Full variable domain (rest looked up from reference TRBV5-1 and TRBJ2-1): KAGVTQTPRYLIKTRGQQVTLSCSPISGHRSVSWYQQTPGQGLQFLFEYFSETQRNKGNFPGRFSGRQFSNSRSEMNVSTLELGDSALYLCASSLLHSQSYNEQFFGPGTRLTVL.

The chain is built from TRBV20-1 and TRBJ1-1, with a weak D call TRBD1 (6 bases). V shed 0 bases and J shed 10 bases, with 18 bases lying between them. Germline V gene sequence: CDR1 DFQATT, CDR2 SNEGSKA (reference sequence). CDR3 length: 14 amino acids. The CDR3 sequence: CSARDSTGRSRAFF. The CDR3, as DNA: TGCAGTGCTAGAGATTCTACAGGGCGAAGCAGAGCTTTCTTT.

There are many counts of this clonotype. This chain uses TRBV20-1 with TRBJ1-2; D uncertain. Germline CDR1 is DFQATT and CDR2 is SNEGSKA (reference sequence). The CDR3 covers 12 residues. Trimming removed 5 bases from V and 4 bases from J, with 11 bases in between. The CDR3 spells CSAAGGVYGYTF. In DNA, the CDR3 is TGCAGTGCTGCAGGCGGTGTCTATGGCTACACCTTC.

This chain links TRBV4-2 with TRBJ2-6, with no clear D. The germline V and J ends were trimmed by 5 bases and 2 bases, with 7 bases remaining between them. Germline V gene lookup returns CDR1 LGHNA and CDR2 YNFKEQ. The CDR3 sequence is 14 residues long. The CDR3 loop reads CASSALPGANVLTF. Here the CDR3 DNA reads TGTGCCAGCAGCGCCCTACCTGGGGCCAACGTCCTGACTTTC.

This clonotype was counted a few times. This rearrangement joins TRBV20-1 to TRBJ2-3, with D possibly matching TRBD1 (6 bases). The V end was cut by 1 base, the J end by 13 bases, with 12 bases between. The V gene's germline CDR1 is DFQATT and CDR2 SNEGSKA (reference sequence). This CDR3 spans 11 amino acids. The CDR3 DNA reads TGCAGTGCTAGAGTGGGGGCGTGGGAGTATTTT. The encoded protein is CSARVGAWEYF.

This chain uses TRBV6-2 or TRBV6-3 with TRBJ2-7; 12 nucleotides line up with TRBD2. The CDR3 loop spans 15 amino acids. After removal of 6 bases from V and 7 bases from J, the junction contained 10 bases not matched to a gene. Germline lookup yields CDR1 MNHEY and CDR2 SVGEGT. The CDR3 sequence: CASRSASGGAREQYF. The CDR3 DNA sequence: TGTGCCAGCAGATCCGCTAGCGGGGGGGCCCGGGAGCAGTACTTC.

This clonotype came up a few times. The chain has TRBV5-1 and TRBJ2-4, with unresolved D. The CDR3 is 15 residues long. V shed 0 bases and J shed 5 bases, with 12 bases lying between them. Germline V gives CDR1 SGHRS, CDR2 YFSETQ. The CDR3, as DNA: TGCGCCAGCAGCTTGGGTGGGTCCGAACAAAACATTCAGTACTTC. This gives the protein CASSLGGSEQNIQYF.

The chain has TRBV7-8 and TRBJ2-7; 7 nucleotides line up with TRBD1. There are 15 residues in the CDR3. V lost 4 bases and J lost 1; bases outside the gene matches: 7. Per germline, CDR1 SGHVS and CDR2 FQNEAQ. Here the CDR3 DNA reads TGTGCCAGCAGCTCGACAGGGTTTGGGTCCTACGAGCAGTACGTC. Translation gives CASSSTGFGSYEQYV.

There are a few counts of this clonotype. The V gene is TRBV9, the J gene TRBJ2-6; tentatively, D is TRBD2 (5 bases). CDR1 is SGDLS and CDR2 is YYNGEE in the germline V gene. The ends were cut back, 3 bases at V and 0 bases at J, with 16 bases in the middle. The CDR3 is 18 amino acids. CDR3 DNA sequence: TGTGCCAGCAGCGACGATCCCCATGCGGGCTCTGGGGCCAACGTCCTGACTTTC. Translating gives CASSDDPHAGSGANVLTF.

This clonotype was counted between two and nine times. The chain links TRBV20-1 to TRBJ2-5; D remains unclear. Germline values: CDR1 DFQATT, CDR2 SNEGSKA (reference sequence). V lost 3 bases and J lost 2, with 16 bases in between. CDR3 length equals 15 residues. CDR3 DNA sequence: TGCAGTGCTAGGGAACGCTTGTGGGTTCAAGAGACCCAGTACTTC. This translates into CSARERLWVQETQYF.

This chain joins TRBV5-1 and TRBJ1-2; D call uncertain. The CDR3 length is 14 residues. Trimming shortened V by 4 bases and J by 8 bases, and 18 bases separated the two germline ends. Germline CDR1 and CDR2: SGHRS and YFSETQ. The CDR3 here is CASSLPLSDNGYTF. The DNA of the CDR3 is TGCGCCAGCAGCCTGCCGTTAAGTGACAACGGCTACACCTTC.

The rearrangement joins TRBV9 to TRBJ2-5; 11 nucleotides align to TRBD2. The CDR3 length is 15 residues. Trimming at V came to 7 bases and at J to 4 bases, leaving 9 bases not matched to a gene. Germline V gene lookup returns CDR1 SGDLS and CDR2 YYNGEE. CDR3 region: CASDTSGGRGETQYF. CDR3 sequence (DNA): TGTGCCAGCGATACTAGCGGGGGTAGGGGAGAGACCCAGTACTTC.

The table lists this clonotype with a few counts. This chain joins TRBV7-9 and TRBJ2-5; TRBD2 is a possible D gene (6 bases). Trimming left V 6 bases short and J 9 bases short, with 11 bases between. This CDR3 is built from 11 residues. Germline V CDR1 and CDR2: SEHNR, FQNEAQ (reference sequence). CDR3 sequence: CASRSREAQYF. As DNA, the CDR3 is TGTGCCAGCAGGAGCAGGGAGGCCCAGTACTTC.

This clonotype was seen more than once but under ten times. The chain employs TRBV28 and TRBJ2-4; 7 bases align to TRBD2. CDR1 and CDR2 (germline): MDHEN, SYDVKM. V lost 5 bases, J lost 1 base, and 8 bases stayed unmatched. This CDR3 is built from 16 residues. CDR3 loop: CASSIPTGGAKNIQYF. DNA of the CDR3: TGTGCCAGCAGTATCCCGACCGGGGGGGCCAAAAACATTCAGTACTTC.

The chain joins TRBV6-2 or TRBV6-3 to TRBJ1-1; unclear D gene. V dropped 7 bases and J dropped 0 bases, with 15 bases sitting between them. Germline loops: CDR1 MNHEY, CDR2 SVGEGT. This CDR3 region has 15 residues. The CDR3 region is CASIPMGPMNTEAFF. For the CDR3, the DNA is TGTGCCAGCATCCCAATGGGCCCCATGAACACTGAAGCTTTCTTT.